A selection of T cell receptor beta chains follows, all from one sample in a study of T-cell reconstitution after alpha-beta-depleted transplantation in children. TCRdb passed the PCR reads through MiXCR, listing each CDR3 protein once. The sample carries approximately 640,000 distinct CDR3 sequences, 15% to 20% recorded once. This specimen consisted of PBMCs from the stem cell graft donor, obtained from the stem cell graft. Every receptor here comes from a human donor who donated a stem cell graft to a child with acute myeloid leukemia. CDR3s include the opening cysteine and the closing phenylalanine or tryptophan. Each record gives: J gene, V gene, D gene, clone size, CDR3 DNA, CDR3 protein. The D gene is left open where the match is weak. Clone sizes are given selectively: once, few, many, or a class where the clone is expanded.

TRBJ1-1 | TRBV5-1 | TRBD1 | . | TGCGCCAGCAGCTTCTCAGGCGGGACAGTGAACACTGAAGCTTTCTTT | CASSFSGGTVNTEAFF
TRBJ1-2 | TRBV20-1 | . | few | TGCAGTGCCCATGTCCGAATTGGGGGTGCCTATGGCTACACCTTC | CSAHVRIGGAYGYTF
TRBJ2-3 | TRBV6-2/TRBV6-3 | TRBD2 | few | TGTGCCAGCAGACTAGCGGGGATCACAGATACGCAGTATTTT | CASRLAGITDTQYF
TRBJ2-1 | TRBV5-1 | . | few | TGCGCCAGCAGCTTGGCCTGGGGCGCAGTCTCCTACAATGAGCAGTTCTTC | CASSLAWGAVSYNEQFF
TRBJ2-7 | TRBV4-3 | . | many | TGCGCCAGCAGCCAAGATTTAGTGACCTACGAGCAGTACTTC | CASSQDLVTYEQYF
TRBJ2-7 | TRBV20-1 | TRBD1 | . | TGCAGTGCTAGAGCTAAGGACAGGGGATACGAGCAGTACTTC | CSARAKDRGYEQYF
TRBJ2-2 | TRBV20-1 | . | many | TGCAGTGCCGCCGGGACCCTGGGGACCGGGGAACTGTTTTTT | CSAAGTLGTGELFF
TRBJ2-3 | TRBV10-3 | TRBD2 | . | TGTGCCATCAGTGTAGGACTAGCGGGGGCCCCCACAGATACGCAGTATTTT | CAISVGLAGAPTDTQYF
TRBJ1-2 | TRBV29-1 | TRBD1 | many | TGCAGCGTCGTTGCGACAGGGGATGGCAACTATGGCTACACCTTC | CSVVATGDGNYGYTF
TRBJ1-5 | TRBV4-1 | . | . | TGCGCCAGCAGCCAAGAGGATAATAGCAATCAGCCCCAGCATTTT | CASSQEDNSNQPQHF
TRBJ2-5 | TRBV27 | . | few | TGTGCCAGCAGTCCGGACAGAGGTTTCCGACAGACCCAGTACTTC | CASSPDRGFRQTQYF
TRBJ1-1 | TRBV20-1 | TRBD1 | many | TGCAGTGCACCGACAGGGGAAAACACTGAAGCTTTCTTT | CSAPTGENTEAFF
TRBJ2-5 | TRBV10-3 | TRBD2 | many | TGTGCCATCAGTCCCGGGACTAGTACGGAGACCCAGTACTTC | CAISPGTSTETQYF
TRBJ1-3 | TRBV25-1 | . | . | TGTGCCAGCAGTGAATTCTTCCACGACTCTGGAAACACCATATATTTT | CASSEFFHDSGNTIYF
TRBJ1-4 | TRBV12-3/TRBV12-4 | . | . | TGTGCCAGCAATCTCGGGGGTAGCGGGAATGAAAAACTGTTTTTT | CASNLGGSGNEKLFF